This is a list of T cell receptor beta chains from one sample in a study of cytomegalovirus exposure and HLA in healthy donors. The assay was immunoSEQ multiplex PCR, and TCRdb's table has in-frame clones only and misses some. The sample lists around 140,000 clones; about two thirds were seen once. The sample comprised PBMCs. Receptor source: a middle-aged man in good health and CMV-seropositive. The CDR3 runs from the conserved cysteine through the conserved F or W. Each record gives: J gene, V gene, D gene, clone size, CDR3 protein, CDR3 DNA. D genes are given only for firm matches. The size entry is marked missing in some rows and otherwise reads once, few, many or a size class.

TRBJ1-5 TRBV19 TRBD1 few CASSLGQDQPQHF TGTGCCAGTAGTTTGGGACAGGATCAGCCCCAGCATTTT
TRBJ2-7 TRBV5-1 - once CASSTGLGYEQYF TGCGCCAGCAGCACGGGACTTGGCTACGAGCAGTACTTC
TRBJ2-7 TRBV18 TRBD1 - CASSPGTDSYEQYF TGTGCCAGCTCACCAGGGACAGACTCCTACGAGCAGTACTTC
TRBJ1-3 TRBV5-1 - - CASSLNRAYSGNTIYF TGCGCCAGCAGCTTGAACAGGGCCTACTCTGGAAACACCATATATTTT
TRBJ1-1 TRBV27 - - CASSSTHRELKAFF TGTGCCAGCAGTTCCACCCACAGGGAGCTGAAGGCTTTCTTT
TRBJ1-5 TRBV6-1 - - CASRRRGESQPQHF TGTGCCAGCAGGAGACGGGGAGAGAGTCAGCCCCAGCATTTT
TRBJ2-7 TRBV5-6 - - CASSKTGASYEQYF TGTGCCAGCAGCAAGACAGGCGCGTCCTACGAGCAGTACTTC
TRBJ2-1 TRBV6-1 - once CASSAPREQFF TGTGCCAGCAGCGCCCCGCGGGAGCAGTTCTTC
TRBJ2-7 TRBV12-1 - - CASSFPKRGGSEQYF TGTGCCAGCAGCTTTCCCAAGCGGGGGGGCTCCGAGCAGTACTTC
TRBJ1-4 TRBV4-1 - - CASSQATPGAEKLFF TGCGCCAGCAGCCAAGCCACCCCGGGAGCTGAAAAACTGTTTTTT
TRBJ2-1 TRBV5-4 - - CASSSQAGTYNEQFF TGTGCCAGCAGCTCACAAGCGGGCACCTACAATGAGCAGTTCTTC
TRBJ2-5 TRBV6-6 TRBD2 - CASRTSGGGPETQYF TGTGCCAGCAGGACTAGCGGGGGGGGCCCGGAGACCCAGTACTTC
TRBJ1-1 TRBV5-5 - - CASRTAMNTEAFF TGTGCCAGCAGGACAGCCATGAACACTGAAGCTTTCTTT
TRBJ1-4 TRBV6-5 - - CASGRGDEKLFF TGTGCCAGCGGCAGGGGAGATGAAAAACTGTTTTTT
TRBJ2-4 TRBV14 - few CASSHAGAKNIQYF TGTGCCAGCAGCCACGCGGGGGCAAAAAACATTCAGTACTTC
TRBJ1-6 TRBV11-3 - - CASSLGQPNSPLHF TGTGCCAGCAGCTTGGGCCAGCCTAATTCACCCCTCCACTTT
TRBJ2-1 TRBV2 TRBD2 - CASSEVGEGEQFF TGTGCCAGCAGTGAAGTGGGGGAGGGTGAGCAGTTCTTC
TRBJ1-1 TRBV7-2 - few CASSLAEAFF TGCGCCAGCAGCTTGGCCGAAGCTTTCTTT
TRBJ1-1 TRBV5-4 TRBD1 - CASSTDRANTEAFF TGTGCCAGCAGCACGGACAGGGCGAACACTGAAGCTTTCTTT
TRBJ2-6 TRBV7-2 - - CASSLTAGQSSGANVLTF TGTGCCAGCAGCTTAACTGCAGGACAGAGCTCTGGGGCCAACGTCCTGACTTTC
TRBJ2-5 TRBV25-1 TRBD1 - CASSEYPGTGGNGETQYF TGTGCCAGCAGTGAATACCCCGGGACAGGGGGCAATGGAGAGACCCAGTACTTC
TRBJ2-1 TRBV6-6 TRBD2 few CASSYTGLVNEQFF TGTGCCAGCAGTTACACGGGACTAGTGAATGAGCAGTTCTTC